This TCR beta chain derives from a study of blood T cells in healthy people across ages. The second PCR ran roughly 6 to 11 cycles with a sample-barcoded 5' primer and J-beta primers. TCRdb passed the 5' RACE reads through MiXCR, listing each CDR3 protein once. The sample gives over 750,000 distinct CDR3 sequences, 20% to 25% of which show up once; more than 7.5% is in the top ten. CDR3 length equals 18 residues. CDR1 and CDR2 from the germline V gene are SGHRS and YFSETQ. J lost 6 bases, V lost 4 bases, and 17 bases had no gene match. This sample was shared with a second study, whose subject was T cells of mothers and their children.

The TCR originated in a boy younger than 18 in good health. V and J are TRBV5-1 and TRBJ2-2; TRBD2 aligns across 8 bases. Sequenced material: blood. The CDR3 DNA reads TGCGCCAGCAGCCCGGTACGGGAGGGCCTAGAGGGACCCGGGGAGCTGTTTTTT. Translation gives CASSPVREGLEGPGELFF. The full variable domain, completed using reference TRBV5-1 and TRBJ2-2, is KAGVTQTPRYLIKTRGQQVTLSCSPISGHRSVSWYQQTPGQGLQFLFEYFSETQRNKGNFPGRFSGRQFSNSRSEMNVSTLELGDSALYLCASSPVREGLEGPGELFFGEGSRLTVL.